Listed here are 8 T cell receptor beta chains from one sample, sequenced in a study of patients and donors after allogeneic stem cell transplantation. TCRdb passed the RT-PCR reads through MiXCR, listing each CDR3 protein once. The sample has approximately 11,000 distinct CDR3 sequences; about 20% are singletons. Material for sequencing was blood, either unsorted or a sorted T cell fraction (not recorded which). The receptors shown here come from a human donor who was either an allogeneic HSCT recipient or a stem cell or donor lymphocyte infusion donor (not recorded which). It is not recorded whose cells these are; they may come from a transplant donor.

This clonotype turned up a few times. This chain uses TRBV5-6 with TRBJ2-7, with TRBD1 as a possible D gene (6 bases). The CDR3 is 14 amino acids. V gave up 0 bases and J gave up 3 bases, with 10 bases separating them. Germline V gene lookup returns CDR1 SGHDT and CDR2 YYEEEE. This CDR3 reads CASSLGNRDYEQYF. The DNA of the CDR3 is TGTGCCAGCAGCTTGGGCAACAGGGACTACGAGCAGTACTTC.

This clonotype has only a few counts. This sequence joins TRBV9 and TRBJ2-7; D remains unclear. The CDR3 extends over 14 amino acids. Germline V gene sequence: CDR1 SGDLS, CDR2 YYNGEE. Trimming removed 4 bases at V and 1 base at J, with 12 bases between. The CDR3 bases are TGTGCCAGCAGCACTTCGACACAGTCCTACGAGCAGTACTTC. Protein sequence: CASSTSTQSYEQYF.

The V and J genes are TRBV25-1 and TRBJ2-7; either TRBD1 or TRBD2 may fit D (5 bases each). The CDR3 has 18 amino acids. The germline V and J ends were trimmed by 7 bases and 0 bases, with 25 bases remaining between them. In germline, CDR1 is MGHDK, CDR2 SYGVNS. The CDR3 loop reads CASTPTEGKGPSSYEQYF. The CDR3 DNA sequence: TGTGCCAGCACCCCTACAGAGGGGAAGGGGCCCAGCTCCTACGAGCAGTACTTC.

The chain employs TRBV19 and TRBJ1-2, with TRBD1 as a possible D gene (5 bases). Per germline, CDR1 LNHDA and CDR2 SQIVND (reference sequence). The length of the CDR3 is 12 residues. V was cut by 10 bases and J by 7 bases, with 16 bases left in between. The CDR3 sequence: CANHFKGFGYTF. CDR3 coding DNA: TGTGCCAACCATTTCAAGGGGTTTGGCTACACCTTC.

This clonotype was observed a single time. The CDR3 here is CASSIVGGRGLSTLAKNIQYF. For the CDR3, the DNA is TGTGCCAGTAGTATAGTTGGTGGACGAGGGCTGAGTACATTGGCCAAAAACATTCAGTACTTC. V gene TRBV19 combines with J gene TRBJ2-4, with D maybe TRBD2 (5 bases). In germline, CDR1 is LNHDA, CDR2 SQIVND (reference sequence). Deletions cut 1 base from V and 1 base from J, with 26 bases between. The CDR3 totals 21 residues.

In this sample, this clonotype turned up a few times. This chain's CDR3 is CASSLGGSGNTIYF. The CDR3 DNA is TGCGCCAGCAGCTTGGGAGGCTCTGGAAACACCATATATTTT. The chain carries TRBV5-1 and TRBJ1-3; unclear D gene. Germline values: CDR1 SGHRS, CDR2 YFSETQ. The CDR3 is made up of 14 amino acids. Trimming removed 0 bases from V and 0 bases from J, with 4 bases in between.

This clonotype was seen only a few times. V and J are TRBV7-2 and TRBJ1-2; a weak D match, TRBD1 (6 bases). This CDR3 region has 13 residues. Germline V CDR1 and CDR2: SGHTA, FQGNSA. V lost 5 bases to trimming and J lost 7 bases, with 14 bases between them. The CDR3 DNA is TGTGCCAGCAGCCAGGACAGAATGGCTGGCTACACCTTC. Its protein is CASSQDRMAGYTF.

This clonotype is labeled large (0.1 to 1%). The chain has TRBV4-3 and TRBJ2-2; D gene uncertain. The CDR3 runs to 12 residues. V shed 4 bases and J shed 7 bases, with 7 bases lying between them. CDR1 is LGHNA and CDR2 is YSLEER in the germline V gene. The CDR3 DNA follows: TGCGCCAGCAGCCCGGCAGACGGGGAGCTGTTTTTT. It translates to CASSPADGELFF.